There are many counts of the clone carrying this T cell receptor beta chain. Its antigen is unknown. The CDR3 consists of 13 residues. The ends lost 4 bases at V and 10 bases at J; junction bases unmatched: 5. CDR1 and CDR2 (germline): LNHDA, SQIVND (reference sequence). The data were taken from a study of T cell repertoires in cytomegalovirus infection. Study background: Signatures in public TCR beta sequences pointed to both CMV infection and matching HLA type. Study-level points and caveats: Carriers of CMV and the relevant HLA type were discriminated by public TCR beta frequency. The response measured ex vivo was dominated by TCR beta clonotypes (HLA-C-restricted and CMV-specific).

TCRdb re-called the reads through MiXCR, storing one row per CDR3 protein. The sample lists approximately 500,000 distinct CDR3 sequences; approximately 15% were seen once. The TCR sequence derives from a human donor in good health (CMV status not recorded). Some clones in this sample may be carry-over from other donors' samples. The J gene is TRBJ2-1, the V gene TRBV19, with TRBD2 matching 9 bases. Sequencing input: CD8+ T cells from PBMCs. Here the CDR3 reads CASSRTSDLEQFF. CDR3 DNA sequence: TGTGCCAGTAGTAGGACTAGCGATCTCGAGCAGTTCTTC.